The 21 T cell receptor beta chains given below trace back to one sample, sequenced in a study of shared clonotypes between healthy human individuals. Profiling relied on immunoSEQ multiplex PCR, and the TCRdb table lists in-frame clones only, not all of them. Of 400,000 to 600,000 clones detected, roughly 83% appear once; the ten largest clones hold less than 15%. The sequenced sample was PBMCs. All receptors come from a woman in her thirties or forties in good health. Some clones in this sample may be carry-over from other donors' samples.

The V and J genes are TRBV18 and TRBJ1-5, with TRBD1 matching over 8 bases. Germline assignment: CDR1 KGHSH and CDR2 LQKENI. With V trimmed by 3 bases and J by 6 bases, 7 bases remained unmatched. This CDR3 is 15 amino acids long. Here the CDR3 reads CASSPGQGTIQPQHF. The CDR3 DNA is TGTGCCAGCTCACCCGGACAGGGAACAATTCAGCCCCAGCATTTT. Looking up the rest from reference TRBV18 and TRBJ1-5 gives the full variable domain: NAGVMQNPRHLVRRRGQEARLRCSPMKGHSHVYWYRQLPEEGLKFMVYLQKENIIDESGMPKERFSAEFPKEGPSILRIQQVVRGDSAAYFCASSPGQGTIQPQHFGDGTRLSIL.

J is TRBJ2-1 and V is TRBV11-2; D possibly corresponds to TRBD1 (6 bases). The V end lost 3 bases, the J end lost 9 bases, and 15 bases lay between the germline ends. The CDR3 is 14 amino acids. The germline V gene has CDR1 SGHAT and CDR2 FQNNGV. CDR3 sequence reads: CASSFPWGPGEQFF. The CDR3 bases are TGTGCCAGCAGCTTCCCGTGGGGGCCAGGTGAGCAGTTCTTC.

The chain employs TRBV16 and TRBJ2-6; D is undetermined. Germline V gene data show CDR1 as KGHSY and CDR2 as FQNENV. The CDR3 is 15 amino acids. The ends were cut back, 2 bases at V and 0 bases at J, with 5 bases in the middle. The CDR3 region is CASSQQSSGANVLTF. In DNA, the CDR3 is TGTGCCAGCAGCCAACAGAGCTCTGGGGCCAACGTCCTGACTTTC.

This rearrangement joins TRBV28 to TRBJ1-2; 7 nucleotides agree with TRBD1. The germline CDR1 and CDR2 sequences are MDHEN and SYDVKM. CDR3 size: 15 residues. With V trimmed by 2 bases and J by 1 base, 4 bases remained unmatched. The CDR3 here is CASSLKGALNYGYTF. DNA for the CDR3: TGTGCCAGCAGTTTAAAGGGGGCGCTTAACTATGGCTACACCTTC.

CDR3 sequence (DNA): TGTGCCAGCGCGAGGTCCTCTGGAAACACCATATATTTT. It yields the protein CASARSSGNTIYF. This chain connects TRBV6-6 to TRBJ1-3; D ambiguous. Trimming pared 8 bases from V and 0 bases from J, leaving 8 bases between. This CDR3 has 13 amino acids. In germline, CDR1 is MNHNY, CDR2 SVGAGI (reference sequence).

V usage is TRBV7-2 and J usage is TRBJ2-5, with D unclear. This CDR3 is built from 16 residues. V dropped 2 bases and J dropped 3 bases, with 16 bases sitting between them. Germline V gene data show CDR1 as SGHTA and CDR2 as FQGNSA. The CDR3 DNA follows: TGTGCCAGCAGCTTATTGGCGGCGACCACTAAAGAGACCCAGTACTTC. This translates into CASSLLAATTKETQYF.

In its sample, this clone was seen once. The chain combines TRBV6-6 with TRBJ2-2, with D perhaps matching TRBD2 (5 bases). This CDR3 has 12 residues. Germline assignment: CDR1 MNHNY and CDR2 SVGAGI (reference sequence). Trimming stripped 6 bases from V and 5 bases from J, with 7 bases between. The CDR3 coding sequence is TGTGCCAGCAGCCGGGGTACCGGGGAGCTGTTTTTT. Amino acids: CASSRGTGELFF.

The V and J genes are TRBV7-2 and TRBJ1-1, with TRBD1 as a possible D gene (5 bases). Trimming removed 4 bases at V and 4 bases at J, with 13 bases between. This CDR3 contains 14 residues. CDR1 SGHTA and CDR2 FQGNSA come from the germline V gene. The CDR3 DNA sequence: TGTGCCAGCAGCTACGGGGCGGAGGGCACTGAAGCTTTCTTT. This sequence encodes CASSYGAEGTEAFF.

Of note for this clone: This may be a read error: a much more frequent sequence differs by one nucleotide. The sample carries other DNA sequences with the same CDR3. This chain joins TRBV7-9 and TRBJ2-5; the D is unclear. V lost 4 bases to trimming and J lost 0 bases, with 3 bases between them. Germline lookup yields CDR1 SEHNR and CDR2 FQNEAQ (reference sequence). The CDR3 consists of 12 residues. The CDR3 sequence: CASSSYQETQYF. The CDR3 nucleotides read TGTGCCAGCAGCTCTTACCAAGAGACCCAGTACTTC.

This chain joins TRBV29-1 and TRBJ1-4; the match to TRBD1 covers 9 bases. The CDR3 is 14 amino acids. Germline CDR1 SQVTM, CDR2 ANQGSEA. J gave up 8 bases and V 4 bases, and 8 bases lay outside the gene matches. This CDR3 is CSVGTGGAGEKLFF. The CDR3 DNA sequence: TGCAGCGTTGGAACAGGGGGCGCCGGAGAAAAACTGTTTTTT.

V and J are TRBV7-2 and TRBJ2-7; 15 nucleotides agree with TRBD2. The CDR3 runs 16 residues. CDR1 SGHTA and CDR2 FQGNSA come from the germline V gene. The trim removed 6 bases at V and 5 bases at J, leaving 8 bases unmatched. In nucleotides, the CDR3 is TGTGCCAGCAGATCCGGGACTAGCGGGAGGTACGACGAGCAGTACTTC. Amino acid sequence: CASRSGTSGRYDEQYF. Drawing the rest from reference TRBV7-2 and TRBJ2-7, the complete variable domain is GAGVSQSPSNKVTEKGKDVELRCDPISGHTALYWYRQSLGQGLEFLIYFQGNSAPDKSGLPSDRFSAERTGGSVSTLTIQRTQQEDSAVYLCASRSGTSGRYDEQYFGPGTRLTVT.

The chain recombines TRBV28 with TRBJ1-3; perhaps TRBD1 as D (6 bases). The V gene's germline CDR1 is MDHEN and CDR2 SYDVKM. Trimming took 3 bases from V and 1 from J, leaving 10 bases between them. The CDR3 has 15 amino acids. For the CDR3, the DNA is TGTGCCAGCAGTTTTGGGACAAGATCTGGAAACACCATATATTTT. Its protein is CASSFGTRSGNTIYF.

CDR3 bases: TGTGCCAGCAGCTTGGATAGCGGGAGTGTCGACGAGCAGTACTTC. Translating gives CASSLDSGSVDEQYF. The V gene is TRBV5-4, the J gene TRBJ2-7, with 9 bases identical to TRBD2. J lost 5 bases, V lost 0 bases, and 6 bases had no gene match. This CDR3 contains 15 residues. Germline V gives CDR1 SGHNT, CDR2 YYREEE (reference sequence).

The V and J genes are TRBV19 and TRBJ1-2; no firm D call. Between the trimmed V and J ends, which lost 5 bases and 7 bases, there was a span of 14 bases. The CDR3 contains 13 residues. CDR1 LNHDA and CDR2 SQIVND come from the germline V gene (reference sequence). The CDR3 is CASSADTLGGYTF. The CDR3 coding sequence is TGTGCCAGTAGTGCCGACACTCTAGGTGGCTACACCTTC.

The chain combines TRBV2 with TRBJ2-3; D remains unclear. CDR1 and CDR2 from the germline V gene are SNHLY and FYNNEI. The CDR3 has 15 amino acids. Trimming took off 3 bases at V and 2 bases at J, with 12 bases between the two ends. CDR3 nucleotides: TGTGCCAGCAGTGATCGAACTATTCTCACAGATACGCAGTATTTT. Its protein product is CASSDRTILTDTQYF. The variable domain in full, with the rest retrieved from reference TRBV2 and TRBJ2-3, is EPEVTQTPSHQVTQMGQEVILRCVPISNHLYFYWYRQILGQKVEFLVSFYNNEISEKSEIFDDQFSVERPDGSNFTLKIRSTKLEDSAMYFCASSDRTILTDTQYFGPGTRLTVL.

The CDR3 here is CASSQDRGSGGTNTGELFF. CDR3 nucleotides: TGTGCCAGCAGCCAAGATAGAGGTAGCGGGGGAACGAACACCGGGGAGCTGTTTTTT. The rearrangement uses TRBV4-2 and TRBJ2-2; 9 bases match TRBD2. Germline trimming cut 0 bases from V and 0 bases from J; bases unmatched to any gene: 8. This CDR3 comprises 19 residues. CDR1 and CDR2 (germline): LGHNA, YNFKEQ.

The chain has TRBV15 and TRBJ2-7; possibly TRBD1 or TRBD2 for D (5 bases each). V was trimmed by 2 bases and J by 4 bases, leaving 12 bases between them. CDR1 is LNHNV, CDR2 YYDKDF, per germline (reference sequence). The CDR3 is 14 residues long. CDR3 loop: CATSRTLGVYEQYF. The DNA for the CDR3 is TGTGCCACCAGCAGAACCCTGGGGGTTTACGAGCAGTACTTC.

The chain has TRBV27 and TRBJ2-5, with a possible D match to TRBD1 (6 bases). The J call may be in error: the DNA end matches TRBJ2-7 better. The CDR3 sequence is 12 residues long. Germline loops: CDR1 MNHEY, CDR2 SMNVEV (reference sequence). Here the CDR3 DNA reads TGTGCCACCCGGACAGCTTCCTACGAGCAGTACTTC. This gives the protein CATRTASYEQYF.

This clone was found once. V usage is TRBV6-4 and J usage is TRBJ2-3; TRBD2 might be the D (6 bases). The CDR3 consists of 14 residues. The V gene's germline CDR1 is MRHNA and CDR2 SNTAGT. Trimming stripped 4 bases from V and 6 bases from J, with 14 bases between. The chain's CDR3 is CASSVTSNSDTQYF. CDR3 bases: TGTGCCAGCAGTGTCACTAGCAATAGCGATACGCAGTATTTT.

The V and J genes are TRBV30 and TRBJ1-3; D might be TRBD1 (5 bases). Trimming took 0 bases from V and 4 from J, leaving 13 bases between them. This CDR3 is 15 amino acids long. Germline-derived CDR1 and CDR2 are GTSNPN and SVGIG (reference sequence). The CDR3 is CAWSVGALVGNTIYF. CDR3 sequence (DNA): TGTGCCTGGAGTGTCGGGGCCCTAGTGGGAAACACCATATATTTT.

V gene TRBV7-6 combines with J gene TRBJ1-2; D possibly corresponds to TRBD1 (6 bases). The germline gives CDR1 SGHVS, CDR2 FNYEAQ. Trimming took 2 bases from V and 6 from J, leaving 13 bases between them. The CDR3 contains 14 residues. The CDR3 loop reads CASSLTRGRDGYTF. DNA of the CDR3: TGTGCCAGCAGCTTAACCAGGGGACGGGATGGCTACACCTTC.